Listed below are T cell receptor beta chains from one sample, sequenced in a study of blood T cell repertoires in COVID-19. Clones were sequenced by immunoSEQ multiplex PCR, and TCRdb holds only the in-frame ones, with some missing. The data show under 60,000 clones, around 80% seen once. The sample consisted of peripheral blood. These receptors all stem from a man aged 55 to 70 with acute or convalescent COVID-19. CDR3s include the opening cysteine and the closing phenylalanine or tryptophan. The D gene is left open where the match is weak. The size of a clone is reported for some rows only, either as once, few or many, or as a class for expanded clones.

>TRBJ1-1|-|-|TRBV27
TGTGCCAGCAGTTCCGAATCAGGAGAAGCTTTCTTT
CASSSESGEAFF
>TRBJ1-3|-|-|TRBV29-1
TGCAGCGTTGAAAAGCGGTCCAACGAGGGGGACACCATATATTTT
CSVEKRSNEGDTIYF
>TRBJ2-1|few|-|TRBV5-6
TGTGCCAGCAGCTTCCTTCAGGGCAATGACAATGAGCAGTTCTTC
CASSFLQGNDNEQFF
>TRBJ2-5|-|TRBD1|TRBV5-4
TGTGCCAGCAGCTTGGCGTGGGACAGACAAGAGACCCAGTACTTC
CASSLAWDRQETQYF
>TRBJ1-2|-|TRBD1|TRBV27
TGTGCCAGCAGATACAGCGGACAGGGACGCTATGGCTACACCTTC
CASRYSGQGRYGYTF
>TRBJ2-5|-|TRBD1|TRBV7-9
TGTGCCAGCAGCTGGGGAGCCGGGACAGAACAAGAGACCCAGTACTTC
CASSWGAGTEQETQYF
>TRBJ2-3|-|TRBD2|TRBV11-2
TGTGCCAGCAGCTTAGCCCTACTAGGGCGGGGGGGGACAGATACGCAGTATTTT
CASSLALLGRGGTDTQYF
>TRBJ2-7|-|-|TRBV10-3
TGTGCCATCAGTGAGGCAGGGAGGTCCTCCTACGAGCAGTACTTC
CAISEAGRSSYEQYF
>TRBJ2-5|-|TRBD2|TRBV11-3
TGTGCCAGCAGCCGTAGTGGGACTAGCGGGGGAAATCAAGAGACCCAGTACTTC
CASSRSGTSGGNQETQYF
>TRBJ1-2|-|-|TRBV13
TGTGCCAGCAGCTCGGGGGGCGTAGGAGAGGGTGGCTACACCTTC
CASSSGGVGEGGYTF
>TRBJ1-3|-|TRBD1|TRBV6-5
TGTGCCAGCAGTCGAGGGGACAGGGGAAACACCATATATTTT
CASSRGDRGNTIYF
>TRBJ2-2|-|TRBD1|TRBV7-7
TGTGCTAGCAGCTACGGGACAGGGAGGTCGGCCACCGGGGAGCTGTTTTTT
CASSYGTGRSATGELFF
>TRBJ2-5|once|TRBD1|TRBV7-8
TGTGCCAGCAGCTTAGCGACAGGGTTTGGGGTTGGAGAGACCCAGTACTTC
CASSLATGFGVGETQYF
>TRBJ2-3|-|TRBD2|TRBV11-2
TGTGCCAGCAGCTTCTCAGCGGGGCCCACAGATACGCAGTATTTT
CASSFSAGPTDTQYF
>TRBJ2-3|-|TRBD2|TRBV11-2
TGTGCCAGCAGCTTCCAACGGAGAGGTGGGACTAGGGGTGATACGCAGTATTTT
CASSFQRRGGTRGDTQYF
>TRBJ1-2|few|TRBD1|TRBV4-1
TGCGCCAGCAGCCGCAGACAGGGGGACTCTGCTGGCTACACCTTC
CASSRRQGDSAGYTF
>TRBJ2-3|once|-|TRBV7-9
TGTGCCAGCAGCTTAGCGCGCTGGGATACGCAGTATTTT
CASSLARWDTQYF
>TRBJ2-1|-|-|TRBV5-1
TGCGCCAGCAGCTTGGGAGGACTCTCCTACAATGAGCAGTTCTTC
CASSLGGLSYNEQFF
>TRBJ2-5|-|TRBD2|TRBV2
TGTGCCAGCAGGGGGCTAGCGGGTTCCGGAGAGACCCAGTACTTC
CASRGLAGSGETQYF
>TRBJ2-5|-|-|TRBV15
TGTGCCACCAGCAGAGAAGGGCCGGGGATTCAAGAGACCCAGTACTTC
CATSREGPGIQETQYF
>TRBJ1-5|-|TRBD1|TRBV27
TGTGCCAGCAGCCGCGGACAGGGAGGCTGGCAAAAGCAGCCCCAGCATTTT
CASSRGQGGWQKQPQHF
>TRBJ2-2|-|-|TRBV18
TGTGCCAGCTCGTGGGACATCAGCCGGGAGCTGTTTTTT
CASSWDISRELFF
>TRBJ1-5|-|-|TRBV6-5
TGTGCCAGCTTAGGGAACAGGGATATAGGACAGCCCCAGCATTTT
CASLGNRDIGQPQHF
>TRBJ1-4|-|-|TRBV5-4
TGTGCCAGCAGCCGGGGACTTTCGGAGAATGAAAAACTGTTTTTT
CASSRGLSENEKLFF
>TRBJ2-5|-|-|TRBV30
TGTGCCTGGAGTTCGGGGATGTGGGAGACCCAGTACTTC
CAWSSGMWETQYF
>TRBJ2-1|few|-|TRBV7-8
TGTGCCAGCAGCGTATTACCGGGATCAACCTACAATGAGCAGTTCTTC
CASSVLPGSTYNEQFF
>TRBJ2-3|once|-|TRBV11-1
TGTGCCAGCAGCCAAGACAGCTCTCTCACAGATACGCAGTATTTT
CASSQDSSLTDTQYF
>TRBJ1-1|-|-|TRBV29-1
TGCAGCGTTGGACAGACATATTCTGAAGCTTTCTTT
CSVGQTYSEAFF
>TRBJ1-6|few|-|TRBV9
TGTGCCAGCAGCGTAGAGGGCAGGGGTTGGTCACCCCTCCACTTT
CASSVEGRGWSPLHF
>TRBJ1-5|few|TRBD1|TRBV19
TGTGCCAGTAGTATCCGAATCTTACCCGACAGGGGGGGTATTGTGTATCAGCCCCAGCATTTT
CASSIRILPDRGGIVYQPQHF
>TRBJ1-5|-|-|TRBV27
TGTGCCAGCCGGGGGGGGGCCAGCAATCAGCCCCAGCATTTT
CASRGGASNQPQHF
>TRBJ2-1|few|TRBD1|TRBV5-1
TGCGCCAGCAGCACCCCGGGACAGGGGCTGAAGCAGTTCTTC
CASSTPGQGLKQFF
>TRBJ2-2|-|-|TRBV19
TGTGCCAGTAACAGTGCGGGCGGGGAAAAGCCACACCGGGGAGCTGTTTTT
CASNSAGGEKPHRGAVF
>TRBJ2-5|-|TRBD1|TRBV5-1
TGCGCCAGCAGCTTGACAGGGGACCCCCAAGAGACCCAGTACTTC
CASSLTGDPQETQYF
>TRBJ2-5|-|TRBD1|TRBV20-1
TGCAGTGCTAGTAGGCGGGGACAGGGTGTGGAGACCCAGTACTTC
CSASRRGQGVETQYF
>TRBJ1-3|-|-|TRBV4-1
TGCGCCAGCAGCCAAGCACAGGTCGGTGGAAACACCATATATTTT
CASSQAQVGGNTIYF
>TRBJ1-1|-|-|TRBV7-3
TGTGCCAGCAGCTTACACAGGGACACTGAAGCTTTCTTT
CASSLHRDTEAFF
>TRBJ2-1|-|-|TRBV6-1
TGTGCCAGCAGTGAAGGGCTGAACACAGCAGCCCCCTACAATGAGCAGTTCTTC
CASSEGLNTAAPYNEQFF
>TRBJ2-2|-|TRBD1|TRBV2
TGTGCCAGCCACTCGGGACAGGGCGCCGGGGAGCTGTTTTTT
CASHSGQGAGELFF
>TRBJ1-2|-|-|TRBV6-6
TGTGCCAGCAGAGCGGAGGGGAACTATGGCTACACCTTC
CASRAEGNYGYTF
>TRBJ2-7|-|-|TRBV27
TGTGCCAGCAGTTTATCGGCAGGGACCTACGAGCAGTACTTC
CASSLSAGTYEQYF
>TRBJ2-3|-|TRBD1|TRBV5-1
TGCGCCAGCAGCCCAGGGACAGAAGGAGATACGCAGTATTTT
CASSPGTEGDTQYF